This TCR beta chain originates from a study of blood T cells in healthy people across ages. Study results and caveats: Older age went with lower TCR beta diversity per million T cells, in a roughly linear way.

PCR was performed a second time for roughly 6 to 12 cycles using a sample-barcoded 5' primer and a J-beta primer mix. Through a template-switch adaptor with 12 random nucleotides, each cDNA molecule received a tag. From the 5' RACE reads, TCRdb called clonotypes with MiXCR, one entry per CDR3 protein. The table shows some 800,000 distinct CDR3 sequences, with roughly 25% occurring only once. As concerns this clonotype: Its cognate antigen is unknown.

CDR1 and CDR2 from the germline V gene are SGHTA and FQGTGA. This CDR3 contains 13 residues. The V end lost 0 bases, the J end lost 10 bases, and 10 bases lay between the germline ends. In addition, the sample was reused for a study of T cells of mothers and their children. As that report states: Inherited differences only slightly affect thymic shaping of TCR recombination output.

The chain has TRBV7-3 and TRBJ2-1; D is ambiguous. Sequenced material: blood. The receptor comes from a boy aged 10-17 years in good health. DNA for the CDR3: TGTGCCAGCAGCTTAACAGGTATCAACGAGCAGTTCTTC. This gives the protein CASSLTGINEQFF.